This T cell receptor beta chain was found in a study of shared clonotypes between healthy human individuals. Study context: CD4 naive and CD4 memory each took three plates per donor, while CD8 naive took two and CD8 memory one.

The CDR3 spans 14 residues. Germline V lookup: CDR1 MNHEY, CDR2 SMNVEV (reference sequence). V was cut by 2 bases and J by 6 bases, with 13 bases left in between. The material for each subset, its genomic DNA, was split evenly across several immunoSEQ plates. Sequencing was performed with immunoSEQ multiplex PCR; in TCRdb, only in-frame clones are kept and a portion is missing. The sample yields 1.6 million or so clones, 95% to 97% seen once. The sample comprised naive CD4+ T cells sorted from blood. Subset given: CD45RA+ positively selected. The V call is TRBV27, the J call TRBJ1-2, with D possibly matching TRBD1 (5 bases). This TCR was sampled from a young man in good health. CDR3 coding DNA: TGTGCCAGCAGTTTACTGGGACGGGAGGATGGCTACACCTTC. Translating gives CASSLLGREDGYTF.